This is a list of T cell receptor beta chains from one sample in a study of blood T cells in healthy people across ages. TCRdb recomputed calls from the 5' RACE reads with MiXCR, one row per CDR3 protein. Here the sample spans 1.5 million to 2 million distinct CDR3 sequences, roughly 27% being singletons. Sequencing was done on a sample of blood. These receptors all stem from a woman younger than 45 in good health. Each CDR3 is given with its conserved first and last residue. D genes are given only for firm matches. The size field is filled for only some rows; it gives once, few, many or a size class.

cdr3_nt	cdr3_aa	j_call	v_call	clone_size	d_call
TGCAGTGCTTGGACTAGCGGGAGGGGATACAATGAGCAGTTCTTC	CSAWTSGRGYNEQFF	TRBJ2-1	TRBV20-1	few	TRBD2
TGCGCCGGCGGTCACCTGAACACTGAAGCTTTCTTT	CAGGHLNTEAFF	TRBJ1-1	TRBV10-2	-	-
TGCAGTGCCCCACTAGCGGGGGCCTTAAAAAACATTCAGTACTTC	CSAPLAGALKNIQYF	TRBJ2-4	TRBV20-1	-	TRBD2
TGCAGTGCTAGAGATCCGGACACTAGTCTTCAAGAGACCCAGTACTTC	CSARDPDTSLQETQYF	TRBJ2-5	TRBV20-1	few	-
TGTGCCAGCAGCTCAAGGGCGGAAGACACCGGGGAGCTGTTTTTT	CASSSRAEDTGELFF	TRBJ2-2	TRBV7-3	-	-
TGTGCCAGCTCCGCCATGCTAGGGTCGCGTTACAATGAGCAGTTCTTC	CASSAMLGSRYNEQFF	TRBJ2-1	TRBV18	-	-
TGTGCCAGCAGCCACGCAGGGGTCTACGAGCAGTACTTC	CASSHAGVYEQYF	TRBJ2-7	TRBV3-1	few	-
TGTGCCAGCAGTGATTCCGCAGGAGCTAACTATGGCTACACCTTC	CASSDSAGANYGYTF	TRBJ1-2	TRBV6-1	-	-
TGTGCCAGCAGCATTGACAAGCTTGGCTACACCTTC	CASSIDKLGYTF	TRBJ1-2	TRBV7-9	-	-
TGTGCCGGCAGCCCCACCGGGATGGCCTATGGCTACACCTTC	CAGSPTGMAYGYTF	TRBJ1-2	TRBV12-3/TRBV12-4	few	-
TGTTCCAGCAGTTTGTCACAGGGTACCTACGAGCAGTACTTC	CSSSLSQGTYEQYF	TRBJ2-7	TRBV28	-	-
TGTGCCAGCAGAGTAGGTGGGGACACCGGGGAGCTGTTTTTT	CASRVGGDTGELFF	TRBJ2-2	TRBV9	-	-
TGTGCCATCAGTGAGGGGCGGGGGGGCTCGGCAGATACGCAGTATTTT	CAISEGRGGSADTQYF	TRBJ2-3	TRBV10-3	-	TRBD2
TGCGCCAGCAGTTCGGCCGGGACAGGGGACGAGCAGTACTTC	CASSSAGTGDEQYF	TRBJ2-7	TRBV5-1	few	TRBD1
TGCGCCAGCAGCACCGGGACAGGGGGCATATATGAGCAGTTCTTC	CASSTGTGGIYEQFF	TRBJ2-1	TRBV5-1	few	TRBD1
TGTGCCATCAGTGTACTAGCGGGATCTTCCTACGAGCAGTACTTC	CAISVLAGSSYEQYF	TRBJ2-7	TRBV10-3	many	TRBD2
TGTGCCAGCTTTCCGGAGAACTCCTACGAGCAGTACTTC	CASFPENSYEQYF	TRBJ2-7	TRBV7-2	few	-
TGCGCCAGCAGCCAAGACCTGACGGGACTAGCGATCTCCTACGAGCAGTACTTC	CASSQDLTGLAISYEQYF	TRBJ2-7	TRBV4-3	many	TRBD2
TGTGCCAGCAGCTCCCCCCCACAGGGACCGAACACTGAAGCTTTCTTT	CASSSPPQGPNTEAFF	TRBJ1-1	TRBV7-9	-	-
TGCGCCAGCAGCCAAGCCCCGACAGGCCGCAATGAGCAGTTCTTC	CASSQAPTGRNEQFF	TRBJ2-1	TRBV4-1	-	-
TGTGCCACCAGCAGAGGGCTGGAAGAGACCCAGTACTTC	CATSRGLEETQYF	TRBJ2-5	TRBV15	many	-
TGTGCCAGTAGTTGGGGTAGGACGAATCAGCCCCAGCATTTT	CASSWGRTNQPQHF	TRBJ1-5	TRBV19	-	-
TGTGCCAGCAGCTATACCGGGACAGGGGGCAATGAGCAGTTCTTC	CASSYTGTGGNEQFF	TRBJ2-1	TRBV6-2/TRBV6-3	few	TRBD1
TGTGCCAGCAGCGTAGGCCCCCGGCTAGGGGGCGACGAGCAGTACTTC	CASSVGPRLGGDEQYF	TRBJ2-7	TRBV9	-	TRBD1
TGTGCCAGCAGTGTCGCCGGGAGGGCCATAGGCGAGCAGTTCTTC	CASSVAGRAIGEQFF	TRBJ2-1	TRBV6-1	-	TRBD2
TGTGCCAGCAGTTCTCCCGGGGGGTACGTTAATGAGCAGTTCTTC	CASSSPGGYVNEQFF	TRBJ2-1	TRBV28	-	TRBD2
TGTGCCAGCAGCTTCGATGGGACTAGCGGATCCTACGAGCAGTACTTC	CASSFDGTSGSYEQYF	TRBJ2-7	TRBV7-2	-	TRBD2
TGTGCCAGCAGTCCCCATTCACTAGCGGGGGCAAAAGAGACCCAGTACTTC	CASSPHSLAGAKETQYF	TRBJ2-5	TRBV12-3/TRBV12-4	-	TRBD2
TGCAGTGCTAGGGAAGGTACAGCTGAGCAGTTCTTC	CSAREGTAEQFF	TRBJ2-1	TRBV20-1	many	-
TGCGCCAGCAGCTCCCCGGACCCCGGGGGCCCCGATACGCAGTATTTT	CASSSPDPGGPDTQYF	TRBJ2-3	TRBV5-1	-	-
TGTGCCAGCAGAAGCTGGGGCGGATATGGCTACACCTTC	CASRSWGGYGYTF	TRBJ1-2	TRBV12-3/TRBV12-4	-	-
TGTGCCAGCAGGGGGGTACACCGGGACAGAGAGACCCAGTACTTC	CASRGVHRDRETQYF	TRBJ2-5	TRBV11-2	many	TRBD1
TGCGCCAGCAGCCCCCCTGGGTGTACTGAAGCTTTCTTT	CASSPPGCTEAFF	TRBJ1-1	TRBV5-1	-	-